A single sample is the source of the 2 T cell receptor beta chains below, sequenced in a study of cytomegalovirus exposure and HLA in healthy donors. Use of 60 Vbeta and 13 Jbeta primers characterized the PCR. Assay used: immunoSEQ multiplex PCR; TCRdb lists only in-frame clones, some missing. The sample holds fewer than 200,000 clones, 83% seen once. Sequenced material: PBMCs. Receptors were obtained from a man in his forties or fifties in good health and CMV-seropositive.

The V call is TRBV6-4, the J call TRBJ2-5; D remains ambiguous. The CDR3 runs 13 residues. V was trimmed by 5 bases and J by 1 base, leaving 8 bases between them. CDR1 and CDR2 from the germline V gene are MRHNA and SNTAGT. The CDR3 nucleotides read TGTGCCAGCAGTTTAGTCGGCCAAGAGACCCAGTACTTC. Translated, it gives CASSLVGQETQYF.

CDR3 DNA: TGCGCCAGCGGCTCAGAGGGGGCCCGTAATGAAAAACTGTTTTTT. Residues: CASGSEGARNEKLFF. The chain links TRBV5-1 to TRBJ1-4; 7 nucleotides line up with TRBD1. Germline assignment: CDR1 SGHRS and CDR2 YFSETQ. The length of the CDR3 is 15 residues. The ends lost 7 bases at V and 4 bases at J; junction bases unmatched: 10.